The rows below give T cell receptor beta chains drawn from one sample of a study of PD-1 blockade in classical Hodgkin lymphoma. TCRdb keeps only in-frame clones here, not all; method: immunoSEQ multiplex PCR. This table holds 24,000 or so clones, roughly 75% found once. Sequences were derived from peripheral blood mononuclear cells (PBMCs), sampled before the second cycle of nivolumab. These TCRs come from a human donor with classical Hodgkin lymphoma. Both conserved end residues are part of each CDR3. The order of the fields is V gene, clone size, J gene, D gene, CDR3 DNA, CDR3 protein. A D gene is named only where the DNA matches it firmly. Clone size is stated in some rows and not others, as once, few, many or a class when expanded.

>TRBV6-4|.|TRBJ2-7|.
TGTGCCAGCAGTGAAAACCTAGAGGGCTCCTACGAGCAGTACTTC
CASSENLEGSYEQYF
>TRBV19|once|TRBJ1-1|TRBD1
TGTGCCAGTAGGATGACAGGGGGCACTGAAGCTTTCTTT
CASRMTGGTEAFF
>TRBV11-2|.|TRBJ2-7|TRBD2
TGCGCCAGCAGCCAAGATTGGCTAGCGGTCTACGAGCAGTACTTC
CASSQDWLAVYEQYF
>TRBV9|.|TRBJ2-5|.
TGTGCCAGCAGCGCCCAGTATGAGACCCAGTACTTC
CASSAQYETQYF
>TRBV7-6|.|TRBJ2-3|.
TGTGCCAGCAGCTTAGGTTTGGATACGCAGTATTTT
CASSLGLDTQYF
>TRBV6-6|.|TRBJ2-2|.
TGTGCCAGCAGTTACTCGATCAAGGTAGAGGAGCTGTTTTTT
CASSYSIKVEELFF
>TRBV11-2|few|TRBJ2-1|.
TGTGCCAGCAGCTTAGAACTGGCCAATGAGCAGTTCTTC
CASSLELANEQFF
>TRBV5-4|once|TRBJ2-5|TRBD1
TGTGCCAGCAGCTTGTTCCAGGGGGCGCTTGAGACCCAGTACTTC
CASSLFQGALETQYF
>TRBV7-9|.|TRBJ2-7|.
TGTGCCAGCAGCGCACACGTGGGCGGTATTCCCTACGAGCAGTACTTC
CASSAHVGGIPYEQYF
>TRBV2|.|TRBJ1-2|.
TGTGCCAGCAGTGGGGACACTACTAACTATGGCTACACCTTC
CASSGDTTNYGYTF
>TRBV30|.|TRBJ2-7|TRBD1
TGTGCCTGGAGCTCAGGGACAGTAGCCTACGAGCAGTACTTC
CAWSSGTVAYEQYF
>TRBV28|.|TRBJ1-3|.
TGTGCCAGCAGTTTACCCCAGGGATCTGGAAACACCATATATTTT
CASSLPQGSGNTIYF
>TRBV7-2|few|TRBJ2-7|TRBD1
TGTGCCAGCAGCTTATCGGGACAGATCCCCTACGAGCAGTACTTC
CASSLSGQIPYEQYF
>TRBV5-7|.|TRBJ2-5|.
TGTGCCAGCAGCCGTATTCAAGAGACCCAGTACTTC
CASSRIQETQYF
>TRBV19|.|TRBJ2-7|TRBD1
TGTGCCAGTAGTCCCGGGACAGGGTTCCAACACTACGAGCAGTACTTC
CASSPGTGFQHYEQYF
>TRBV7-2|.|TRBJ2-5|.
TGTGCCAGCAGCTTCGGACAGAGGGGAGAGACCCAGTACTTC
CASSFGQRGETQYF
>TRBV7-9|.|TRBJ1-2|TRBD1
TGTGCCAGCAGCACTCTGACAGGGGATGGCTACACCTTC
CASSTLTGDGYTF
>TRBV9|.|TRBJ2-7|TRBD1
TGTGCCAGCAGCGTATCGCCCACGGGACAGGGTCCTCACGAGCAGTACTTC
CASSVSPTGQGPHEQYF
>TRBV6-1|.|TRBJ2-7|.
TGTGCCAGCAGTGAAACGCGCGGGACAGTGTCCTACGAGCAGTACTTC
CASSETRGTVSYEQYF
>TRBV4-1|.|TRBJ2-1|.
TGCGCCAGCAGCCAAGTAAATGAGCAGTTCTTC
CASSQVNEQFF
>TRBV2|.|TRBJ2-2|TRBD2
TGTGCCAGCAGGCCCGGGACTACAAATATCGGGGAGCTGTTTTTT
CASRPGTTNIGELFF
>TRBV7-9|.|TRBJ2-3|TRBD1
TGTGCCAGCAGCTTACAGGGGGCAACAGTTACGCAGTATTTT
CASSLQGATVTQYF
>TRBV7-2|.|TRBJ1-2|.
TGTGCCAGCAGCTTAGTGTCGGAGCTCTATGGCTACACCTTC
CASSLVSELYGYTF
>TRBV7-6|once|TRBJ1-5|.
TGTGCCAGCAGCTTAGGCAAGGATCAGCCCCAGCATTTT
CASSLGKDQPQHF
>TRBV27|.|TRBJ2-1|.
TGTGCCAGCAGGAAGGGAATAGAGCAGTTCTTC
CASRKGIEQFF
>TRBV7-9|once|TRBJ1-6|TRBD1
TGTGCCAGCAGCTTAGAGGGACAGGCTAATTCACCCCTCCACTTT
CASSLEGQANSPLHF
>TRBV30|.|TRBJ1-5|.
TGTGCCTGGAGTTACGACAGAGATCAGCCCCAGCATTTT
CAWSYDRDQPQHF
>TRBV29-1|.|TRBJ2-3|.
TGCAGCGCTGACGGGAGCACAGATACGCAGTATTTT
CSADGSTDTQYF
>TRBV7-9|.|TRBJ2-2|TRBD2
TGTGCCAGCAGCTTGGCAGCGGGAGGGACCGGGGAGCTGTTTTTT
CASSLAAGGTGELFF
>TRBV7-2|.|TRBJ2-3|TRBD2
TGTGCCAGCAGTCGGACTAGCGGCTCCACAGATACGCAGTATTTT
CASSRTSGSTDTQYF
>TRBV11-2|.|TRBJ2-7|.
TGTGCCAGCAGCTTCCAGGGTCTAACGTCCTACGAGCAGTACTTC
CASSFQGLTSYEQYF
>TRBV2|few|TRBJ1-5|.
TGTGCCAGCACTCGACTCTTCGCGAGCGGTAGCAATCAGCCCCAGCATTTT
CASTRLFASGSNQPQHF
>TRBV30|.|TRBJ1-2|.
TGTGCCTGGAGCGGCCAAAACTATGGCTACACCTTC
CAWSGQNYGYTF
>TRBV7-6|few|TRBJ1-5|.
TGTGCCAGCAGCTCCCCCAAACTCTATCAGCCCCAGCATTTT
CASSSPKLYQPQHF
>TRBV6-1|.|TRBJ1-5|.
TGTGCCAGCAGTGATGTGCCCCAAAATCAGCCCCAGCATTTT
CASSDVPQNQPQHF
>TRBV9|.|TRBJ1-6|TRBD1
TGTGCCAGCAGCGTAGGCAGGGGGCCTTCACCCCTCCACTTT
CASSVGRGPSPLHF
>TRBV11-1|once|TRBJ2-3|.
TGTGCCAGCAGCTTATATTCGGGGACAGATACGCAGTATTTT
CASSLYSGTDTQYF
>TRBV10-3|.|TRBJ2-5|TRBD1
TGTGCCATCAGCGAACAGGGGGCGGAGACCCAGTACTTC
CAISEQGAETQYF
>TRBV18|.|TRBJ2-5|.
TGTGCCAGCTCACCACTCCCCGGACCAGAAGAGACCCAGTACTTC
CASSPLPGPEETQYF
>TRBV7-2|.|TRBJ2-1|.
TGTGCCAGCAGCTTACGTTACAATGAGCAGTTCTTC
CASSLRYNEQFF
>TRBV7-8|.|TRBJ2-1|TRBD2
TGTGCCAGCAGACCCACTAGCGGGAGCATTCATGAGCAGTTCTTC
CASRPTSGSIHEQFF
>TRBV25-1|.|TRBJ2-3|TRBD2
TGTGCCAGCAGTGGAGTAGCGGGCCGTGAAGATACGCAGTATTTT
CASSGVAGREDTQYF
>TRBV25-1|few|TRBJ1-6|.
TGTGCCAGCAGTGGACTACCTAATAATTCACCCCTCCACTTT
CASSGLPNNSPLHF
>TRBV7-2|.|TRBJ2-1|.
TGTGCCAGCAGCTTCGAGACAGGACTCTACAATGAGCAGTTCTTC
CASSFETGLYNEQFF
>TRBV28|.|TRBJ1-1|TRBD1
TGTGCCAGCAGTAGGGAACCGACAGGGTGGTCTGAAGCTTTCTTT
CASSREPTGWSEAFF
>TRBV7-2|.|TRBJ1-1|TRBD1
TGTGCCAGCAGCTCCCAGGGGGTATTGAACACTGAAGCTTTCTTT
CASSSQGVLNTEAFF
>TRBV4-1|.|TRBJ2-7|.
TGCGCCAGCAGCACTGATGGAGGAGGCGACGAGCAGTACTTC
CASSTDGGGDEQYF
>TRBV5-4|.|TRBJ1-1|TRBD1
TGCGCCAGCAGCCAAGCCCCCCAGGGGGGATGGGACACTGAAGCTTTCTTT
CASSQAPQGGWDTEAFF
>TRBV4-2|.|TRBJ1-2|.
TGTGCCAGCAGCCAGGAGGGGGATGATGGCTACACCTTC
CASSQEGDDGYTF
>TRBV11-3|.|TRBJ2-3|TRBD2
TGTGCCAGCAGCATAGCGGGAGTAGCTACGCAGTATTTT
CASSIAGVATQYF
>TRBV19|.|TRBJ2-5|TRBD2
TGTGCCAGTAGTCCATTCCTAGCGGGAGTGGGAGAGACCCAGTACTTC
CASSPFLAGVGETQYF
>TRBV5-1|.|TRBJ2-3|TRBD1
TGCGCCAGCAGCTTGTCAATCGTAGGGACAGGCTCAGATACGCAGTATTTT
CASSLSIVGTGSDTQYF
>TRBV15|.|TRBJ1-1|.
TGTGCCACCAAATCCGTGGAACAGCGAGAAGCTTTCTTT
CATKSVEQREAFF
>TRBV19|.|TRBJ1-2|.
TGTGCCAGTACCATGGGACACAACAACTATGGCTACACCTTC
CASTMGHNNYGYTF
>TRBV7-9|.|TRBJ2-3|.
TGTGCCAGCAGCTCGGGGGTGAGGGGAGCTAGCACAGATACGCAGTATTTT
CASSSGVRGASTDTQYF
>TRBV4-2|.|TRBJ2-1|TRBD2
TGTGCCAGCAGCCAAGGCGGGGGGGCCGGGAACAATGAGCAGTTCTTC
CASSQGGGAGNNEQFF
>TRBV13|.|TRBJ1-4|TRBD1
TGTGCCAGCAGCTCCCACCAGGGGGCAAGACTGTTTTTT
CASSSHQGARLFF
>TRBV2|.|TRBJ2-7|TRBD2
TGTGCCAGCACCCGAGGCGCTAGCGGGTGGGGGGGGGCCTACGAGCAGTACTTC
CASTRGASGWGGAYEQYF